Following are 18 T cell receptor beta chains from one sample sequenced in a study of blood T cells in healthy people across ages. Sample-barcoded 5' priming and a J-beta primer mix drove a second PCR of roughly 6 to 12 cycles. TCRdb redid the calling of the 5' RACE reads with MiXCR, one entry per CDR3 protein. The sample comprises hundreds of thousands of distinct CDR3 sequences, more than 45% of which are singletons, and approximately 20% rests with the top ten. The material sequenced was blood. The receptors derive from a man aged 25-40 years in good health.

In this sample, this clonotype turned up once. This chain connects TRBV19 to TRBJ2-7, with D perhaps TRBD1 (5 bases). Near its end, the DNA agrees better with TRBJ2-5, so the J call may be wrong. The germline V gene encodes CDR1 LNHDA and CDR2 SQIVND (reference sequence). This CDR3 region has 11 residues. CDR3 in amino acids: CVRRGRETQYF. As DNA, the CDR3 is TGTGTCCGAAGGGGAAGGGAGACCCAGTACTTC.

This CDR3 reads CSARDRLAGAAGNEQFF. The CDR3, as DNA: TGCAGTGCTAGAGACCGACTAGCGGGGGCTGCCGGCAATGAGCAGTTCTTC. V and J are TRBV20-1 and TRBJ2-1, with 12 bases lining up with TRBD2. Germline V CDR1 and CDR2: DFQATT, SNEGSKA (reference sequence). The V gene end was trimmed by 0 bases and the J gene end by 6 bases; junction bases not matched to a gene: 9. The CDR3 length is 17 residues.

The chain carries TRBV6-6 and TRBJ1-5, with D hard to call. The germline V gene has CDR1 MNHNY and CDR2 SVGAGI (reference sequence). There are 13 residues in the CDR3. Trimming took 10 bases from V and 1 from J, leaving 11 bases between them. Written as DNA, the CDR3 is TGTGCCACCTTAAGCGGGAGCAATCAGCCCCAGCATTTT. This codes for CATLSGSNQPQHF.

This rearrangement joins TRBV10-3 to TRBJ1-1; maybe TRBD1 (6 bases). The CDR3 length is 15 residues. Per the germline V gene, CDR1 is ENHRY and CDR2 is SYGVKD. Trimming took 0 bases from V and 4 from J, leaving 12 bases between them. As DNA, the CDR3 is TGTGCCATCAGTGAGTCCGCAGGGACACTCACTGAAGCTTTCTTT. Its protein product is CAISESAGTLTEAFF.

As regards this clonotype: Given a much more abundant clone one base away, this may be a read error. The genes are TRBV6-2 or TRBV6-3 and TRBJ2-1, with 7 nucleotides matching TRBD1. In germline, CDR1 is MNHEY, CDR2 SVGEGT. The CDR3 contains 14 residues. V lost 5 bases to trimming and J lost 4 bases; unmatched junction nucleotides: 5. The CDR3 reads CASSVGTAYNEQFF. The DNA for the CDR3 is TGTGCCAGCAGTGTCGGGACAGCTTACAATGAGCAGTTCTTC.

The sample holds a few counts of this clonotype. V usage is TRBV5-1 and J usage is TRBJ2-6; D not resolved. Trimming left V 3 bases short and J 2 bases short, with 9 bases between. Germline CDR1 SGHRS, CDR2 YFSETQ. This CDR3 spans 15 amino acids. CDR3 loop: CASSSTVAGANVLTF. Written as DNA, the CDR3 is TGCGCCAGCAGCTCCACGGTGGCTGGGGCCAACGTCCTGACTTTC.

The chain recombines TRBV27 with TRBJ1-2, with D possibly being TRBD1 (5 bases). V gave up 4 bases and J gave up 4 bases, with 13 bases separating them. The length of the CDR3 is 14 residues. Germline assignment: CDR1 MNHEY and CDR2 SMNVEV (reference sequence). CDR3 nucleotides: TGTGCCAGCAGTTCCCCGAGGGACGCCTATGGCTACACCTTC. It is translated as CASSSPRDAYGYTF.

This clonotype was recorded a few times. The chain combines TRBV6-6 with TRBJ2-1; D is perhaps TRBD2 (5 bases). V gave up 6 bases and J gave up 8 bases, with 17 bases separating them. This CDR3 contains 14 residues. Germline V CDR1 and CDR2: MNHNY, SVGAGI (reference sequence). CDR3 amino acids: CASSPSRGTYEQFF. In DNA form, the CDR3 reads TGTGCCAGCAGCCCCTCCCGGGGAACCTATGAGCAGTTCTTC.

This sequence joins TRBV20-1 and TRBJ2-5; D possibly corresponds to TRBD2 (5 bases). The CDR3 is 16 amino acids. V dropped 3 bases and J dropped 5 bases, with 22 bases sitting between them. Germline V lookup: CDR1 DFQATT, CDR2 SNEGSKA (reference sequence). CDR3 protein: CSASSQEARRVETQYF. The CDR3 bases are TGCAGTGCTAGTAGTCAGGAGGCCCGGCGAGTGGAGACCCAGTACTTC.

About this clonotype: The junction does not match germline at one end; this may be a read error. This chain connects TRBV7-2 to TRBJ2-5; a weak D match, TRBD1 (5 bases). The germline V gene encodes CDR1 SGHTA and CDR2 FQGNSA. The CDR3 extends over 14 amino acids. The CDR3 nucleotides are TGTGCCAGCAGCTTAAGCAGGGTTCAAGAGATCCAGTACTTC. Protein: CASSLSRVQEIQYF. Full variable domain (rest looked up from reference TRBV7-2 and TRBJ2-5): GAGVSQSPSNKVTEKGKDVELRCDPISGHTALYWYRQSLGQGLEFLIYFQGNSAPDKSGLPSDRFSAERTGGSVSTLTIQRTQQEDSAVYLCASSLSRVQEIQYFGPGTRLLVL.

The rearrangement joins TRBV5-6 to TRBJ2-1, with 8 bases identical to TRBD2. CDR1 is SGHDT, CDR2 YYEEEE, per germline. The CDR3 spans 13 residues. V dropped 5 bases and J dropped 6; count of bases not matched to a gene: 4. The CDR3 DNA sequence: TGTGCCAGCAGTGGCGGGGGGCCCAATGAGCAGTTCTTC. Residues: CASSGGGPNEQFF.

This clonotype was found a few times. This chain links TRBV28 with TRBJ1-2; D perhaps matches TRBD1 (5 bases). Trimming stripped 5 bases from V and 2 bases from J, with 12 bases between. Germline loops: CDR1 MDHEN, CDR2 SYDVKM. This CDR3 has 14 amino acids. Written as DNA, the CDR3 is TGTGCCAGCAGTCGGGGCAGGGCAAACTATGGCTACACCTTC. Encoded protein: CASSRGRANYGYTF.

V and J are TRBV2 and TRBJ2-1, with 7 nucleotides matching TRBD2. The germline CDR1 and CDR2 sequences are SNHLY and FYNNEI. CDR3 length: 15 amino acids. J lost 2 bases, V lost 2 bases, and 3 bases had no gene match. CDR3 DNA: TGTGCCAGCAGTGAAAGAGCGGGGCCCTACAATGAGCAGTTCTTC. Its translation: CASSERAGPYNEQFF.

The chain couples TRBV12-3 or TRBV12-4 to TRBJ2-2; D may be TRBD2 (7 bases). Trimming shortened V by 6 bases and J by 3 bases, and 14 bases separated the two germline ends. The CDR3 runs to 15 residues. CDR3 sequence reads: CASREGGLHTGELFF. CDR3 coding DNA: TGTGCCAGCAGGGAGGGGGGGTTGCACACCGGGGAGCTGTTTTTT.

This chain connects TRBV15 to TRBJ2-6, with D perhaps being TRBD1 or TRBD2 (5 bases each). Trimming cost V 1 base and J 0 bases, with 16 bases left between them. The CDR3 consists of 19 residues. CDR1 is LNHNV and CDR2 is YYDKDF in the germline V gene (reference sequence). The CDR3 coding sequence is TGTGCCACCAGCAGAGGCTCTGGGACGGTCTACTCTGGGGCCAACGTCCTGACTTTC. Translating gives CATSRGSGTVYSGANVLTF.

The chain uses TRBV6-2 or TRBV6-3 and TRBJ2-1; the match to TRBD1 covers 10 bases. The CDR3 contains 16 residues. Germline CDR1 MNHEY, CDR2 SVGEGT. V was pared by 0 bases and J by 3 bases, with 2 bases of the junction left unmatched. This CDR3 is CASSYSGQGNYNEQFF. As DNA, the CDR3 is TGTGCCAGCAGTTACTCGGGACAGGGGAACTACAATGAGCAGTTCTTC.

The genes are TRBV20-1 and TRBJ1-4, with D uncertain. CDR1 and CDR2 (germline): DFQATT, SNEGSKA (reference sequence). V gave up 3 bases and J gave up 8 bases, with 10 bases separating them. The CDR3 contains 12 residues. The CDR3 here is CSARKQEEKLFF. The CDR3 DNA reads TGCAGTGCTAGGAAGCAGGAAGAAAAACTGTTTTTT.

CDR3 nucleotides: TGCAGTGCTAGCGGTGACCTACACTACGAGCAGTACTTC. Amino acid sequence: CSASGDLHYEQYF. The chain combines TRBV20-1 with TRBJ2-7, with D unresolved. Trimming took off 3 bases at V and 3 bases at J, with 12 bases between the two ends. The CDR3 has 13 residues. Germline V gene lookup returns CDR1 DFQATT and CDR2 SNEGSKA (reference sequence).